These 21 T cell receptor beta chains came from one sample sequenced in a study of T cell changes during pregnancy in multiple sclerosis. TCRdb's copy holds only in-frame clones and misses some; the assay was immunoSEQ multiplex PCR. The table records roughly 69,000 clones, roughly nine tenths of them present only once. Material: peripheral blood, obtained in the second trimester of pregnancy. These receptors originate from a female donor with multiple sclerosis, enrolled in a pregnancy study.

The chain has TRBV4-2 and TRBJ1-3; 9 bases agree with TRBD1. CDR1 and CDR2 (germline): LGHNA, YNFKEQ. The length of the CDR3 is 17 residues. Trimming at V came to 0 bases and at J to 2 bases, leaving 5 bases not matched to a gene. The CDR3 reads CASSQDADRGAGNTIYF. The CDR3 region has the DNA TGTGCCAGCAGCCAAGACGCGGACAGGGGTGCTGGAAACACCATATATTTT.

This chain joins TRBV10-3 and TRBJ2-7, with 9 nucleotides matching TRBD1. Germline values: CDR1 ENHRY, CDR2 SYGVKD. The trim removed 3 bases at V and 2 bases at J, leaving 8 bases unmatched. CDR3 length: 16 amino acids. CDR3 region: CAISERGQGIPYEQYF. In nucleotides, the CDR3 is TGTGCCATCAGTGAAAGGGGACAGGGAATTCCCTACGAGCAGTACTTC.

The chain recombines TRBV7-8 with TRBJ2-7, with D perhaps TRBD1 (5 bases). The V and J ends lost 1 base and 10 bases respectively, with 20 bases between them. CDR1 is SGHVS and CDR2 is FQNEAQ in the germline V gene. The CDR3 has 15 amino acids. Here the CDR3 reads CASSLGRLDSFDQYF. In DNA form, the CDR3 reads TGTGCCAGCAGCTTAGGCCGTCTAGACAGTTTTGATCAGTACTTC.

The chain has TRBV9 and TRBJ1-2, with 9 bases identical to TRBD1. CDR1 and CDR2 from the germline V gene are SGDLS and YYNGEE. The CDR3 runs 15 residues. The V segment lost 3 bases and the J segment 5 bases; nucleotides outside the gene matches: 8. The CDR3 DNA reads as TGTGCCAGCAGCGCCGGGGACAGGGAGGTGTATGGCTACACCTTC. Translating it yields CASSAGDREVYGYTF.

DNA for the CDR3: TGTGCCAGCAGCTTAGGTTCCAAACTAGCGATACAAGAGACCCAGTACTTC. It is translated as CASSLGSKLAIQETQYF. The genes are TRBV7-9 and TRBJ2-5, with 7 bases lining up with TRBD2. The CDR3 consists of 17 residues. V shed 1 base, J shed 2 bases, and the junction held 10 bases outside the gene matches. Germline assignment: CDR1 SEHNR and CDR2 FQNEAQ (reference sequence).

V and J are TRBV7-6 and TRBJ2-7; 7 bases are shared with TRBD1. Germline V gene sequence: CDR1 SGHVS, CDR2 FNYEAQ. V dropped 5 bases and J dropped 3; count of bases not matched to a gene: 10. This CDR3 has 15 residues. This chain's CDR3 is CASSLRTGPDYEQYF. CDR3 in DNA: TGTGCCAGCAGCCTACGGACAGGCCCGGACTACGAGCAGTACTTC.

This sequence joins TRBV19 and TRBJ2-1; 7 bases fit TRBD1. The trim removed 7 bases at V and 4 bases at J, leaving 10 bases unmatched. CDR3 length: 15 residues. Germline V gives CDR1 LNHDA, CDR2 SQIVND (reference sequence). CDR3: CASTQTGRGYNEQFF. In DNA form, the CDR3 reads TGTGCCAGTACCCAGACAGGGCGTGGGTACAATGAGCAGTTCTTC. Full variable domain (outside the CDR3, taken from reference TRBV19 and TRBJ2-1): DGGITQSPKYLFRKEGQNVTLSCEQNLNHDAMYWYRQDPGQGLRLIYYSQIVNDFQKGDIAEGYSVSREKKESFPLTVTSAQKNPTAFYLCASTQTGRGYNEQFFGPGTRLTVL.

V and J are TRBV5-4 and TRBJ2-7; D is possibly TRBD2 (5 bases). Germline CDR1 reads SGHNT; CDR2 reads YYREEE (reference sequence). This CDR3 has 13 amino acids. V was cut by 0 bases and J by 5 bases, with 9 bases left in between. The CDR3 is CASSLAGKNEQYF. Here the CDR3 DNA reads TGTGCCAGCAGCTTGGCGGGGAAGAACGAGCAGTACTTC.

The chain has TRBV4-1 and TRBJ1-2; D possibly corresponds to TRBD1 (6 bases). Germline values: CDR1 MGHRA, CDR2 YSYEKL. V lost 0 bases and J 8 bases, leaving 10 bases between the germline ends. The CDR3 spans 13 residues. This chain's CDR3 is CASSQEGRGGYTF. The CDR3 bases are TGCGCCAGCAGCCAAGAGGGCAGGGGAGGCTACACCTTC.

V usage is TRBV12-5 and J usage is TRBJ1-3, with D unclear. Germline V gene data show CDR1 as LGHNT and CDR2 as FRNRAP. The CDR3 totals 18 residues. V gave up 0 bases and J gave up 0 bases, with 15 bases separating them. As DNA, the CDR3 is TGTGCTAGTGGTTTGGTATTGCCCAGACATAGCTCTGGAAACACCATATATTTT. This codes for CASGLVLPRHSSGNTIYF.

This chain links TRBV29-1 with TRBJ2-2; weak D call: TRBD1 (6 bases). The length of the CDR3 is 13 residues. The germline CDR1 and CDR2 sequences are SQVTM and ANQGSEA. The V gene lost 7 bases and the J gene lost 0 bases, with 9 bases spanning the gap. CDR3 residues: CSDRQANTGELFF. CDR3 nucleotides: TGCAGCGACAGACAGGCGAACACCGGGGAGCTGTTTTTT.

V usage is TRBV1 and J usage is TRBJ2-5; no DNA check was done on the table's D call, TRBD1. TRBV1 is deemed a pseudogene. The CDR3 spans 16 residues. The CDR3: CTSSQDPGQGEKTQYF. Here the CDR3 DNA reads TGCACCAGCAGCCAGGACCCGGGACAGGGGGAAAAGACCCAGTACTTC.

The chain links TRBV5-6 to TRBJ1-2; 10 bases line up with TRBD1. The V segment lost 3 bases and the J segment 1 base; nucleotides outside the gene matches: 3. CDR3 length: 15 amino acids. Germline lookup yields CDR1 SGHDT and CDR2 YYEEEE. The CDR3 coding sequence is TGTGCCAGCAGCTGGGGGACAGGGGATAACTATGGCTACACCTTC. It specifies CASSWGTGDNYGYTF.

The gene calls are TRBV28 and TRBJ1-5, with 10 bases lining up with TRBD1. Unmatched junction bases numbered 14, after V lost 3 bases and J lost 3 bases. The CDR3 is 19 amino acids. Germline V gene data show CDR1 as MDHEN and CDR2 as SYDVKM. CDR3 bases: TGTGCCAGCAGTTTTCCCCTCTTCCGGACAGGGGGGTTCAATCAGCCCCAGCATTTT. This gives the protein CASSFPLFRTGGFNQPQHF.

V and J are TRBV7-6 and TRBJ2-3, with D maybe TRBD2 (5 bases). The CDR3 has 15 amino acids. The germline CDR1 and CDR2 sequences are SGHVS and FNYEAQ. Trimming stripped 4 bases from V and 3 bases from J, with 14 bases between. The CDR3 nucleotides are TGTGCCAGCAGCTCGACGGGGTATCAAACAGATACGCAGTATTTT. Protein: CASSSTGYQTDTQYF. The full variable domain, with the rest looked up from reference TRBV7-6 and TRBJ2-3, is GAGVSQSPRYKVTKRGQDVALRCDPISGHVSLYWYRQALGQGPEFLTYFNYEAQQDKSGLPNDRFSAERPEGSISTLTIQRTEQRDSAMYRCASSSTGYQTDTQYFGPGTRLTVL.

This clone came up once. The chain couples TRBV5-1 to TRBJ2-1; 8 bases match TRBD2. The junction had 3 bases not matched to a gene; V was cut back by 1 base and J by 3 bases. CDR3 length: 15 residues. The germline gives CDR1 SGHRS, CDR2 YFSETQ. CDR3 residues: CASSLTGTSYNEQFF. The CDR3 nucleotides read TGCGCCAGCAGCTTGACCGGGACTAGCTACAATGAGCAGTTCTTC.

The gene calls are TRBV19 and TRBJ1-5; 7 bases agree with TRBD1. This CDR3 spans 16 amino acids. J lost 0 bases, V lost 3 bases, and 5 bases had no gene match. Germline V lookup: CDR1 LNHDA, CDR2 SQIVND (reference sequence). CDR3 DNA sequence: TGTGCCAGTAGTATTACAGGGGCTTATAGCAATCAGCCCCAGCATTTT. Protein: CASSITGAYSNQPQHF. The whole variable domain, filled in from reference TRBV19 and TRBJ1-5, reads DGGITQSPKYLFRKEGQNVTLSCEQNLNHDAMYWYRQDPGQGLRLIYYSQIVNDFQKGDIAEGYSVSREKKESFPLTVTSAQKNPTAFYLCASSITGAYSNQPQHFGDGTRLSIL.

The chain carries TRBV5-1 and TRBJ2-3; TRBD2 matches at 10 bases. CDR3 size: 16 residues. Germline CDR1 SGHRS, CDR2 YFSETQ. V shed 2 bases, J shed 2 bases, and the junction held 5 bases outside the gene matches. The CDR3 nucleotides are TGCGCCAGCAGCTTTGGGACTAGCGACTTCACAGATACGCAGTATTTT. Its translation: CASSFGTSDFTDTQYF.

V and J are TRBV7-9 and TRBJ2-3; TRBD2 is a possible D gene (6 bases). The CDR3 has 15 amino acids. Germline V CDR1 and CDR2: SEHNR, FQNEAQ (reference sequence). Trimming cost V 4 bases and J 3 bases, with 14 bases left between them. The CDR3: CASSSTPSGTDTQYF. The CDR3 nucleotides are TGTGCCAGCAGCTCTACCCCGAGCGGGACAGATACGCAGTATTTT.

The gene calls are TRBV7-2 and TRBJ2-7; 7 bases agree with TRBD2. Germline CDR1 is SGHTA and CDR2 is FQGNSA. V lost 1 base and J lost 7; bases outside the gene matches: 7. CDR3 length: 14 amino acids. CDR3 sequence reads: CASSLELARGEQYF. In DNA, the CDR3 is TGTGCCAGCAGCTTAGAACTAGCGAGGGGAGAGCAGTACTTC.

This clone was recorded once. The chain recombines TRBV5-1 with TRBJ1-1, with 9 nucleotides matching TRBD1. With V trimmed by 4 bases and J by 4 bases, 11 bases remained unmatched. The length of the CDR3 is 16 residues. Germline V gene data show CDR1 as SGHRS and CDR2 as YFSETQ. CDR3 loop: CASSPGQGPRSTEAFF. For the CDR3, the DNA is TGCGCCAGCAGCCCAGGACAGGGGCCTCGAAGCACTGAAGCTTTCTTT.